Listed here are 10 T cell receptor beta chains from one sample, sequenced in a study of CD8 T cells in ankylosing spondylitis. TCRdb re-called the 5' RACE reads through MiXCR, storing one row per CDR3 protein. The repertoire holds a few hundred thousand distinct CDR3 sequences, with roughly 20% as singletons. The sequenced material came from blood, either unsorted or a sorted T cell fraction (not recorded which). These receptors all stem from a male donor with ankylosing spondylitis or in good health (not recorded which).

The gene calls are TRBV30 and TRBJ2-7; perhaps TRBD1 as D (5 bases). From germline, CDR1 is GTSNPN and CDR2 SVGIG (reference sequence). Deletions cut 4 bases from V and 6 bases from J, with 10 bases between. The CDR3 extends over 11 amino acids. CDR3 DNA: TGTGCCTGGATGGCAGGGCTCGAGCAGTACTTC. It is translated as CAWMAGLEQYF.

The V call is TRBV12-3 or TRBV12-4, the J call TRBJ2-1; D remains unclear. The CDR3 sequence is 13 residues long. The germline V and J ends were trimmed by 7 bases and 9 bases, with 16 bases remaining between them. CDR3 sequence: CASTSLASPEQFF. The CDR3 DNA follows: TGTGCCAGCACCTCCTTAGCTTCCCCTGAGCAGTTCTTC.

In DNA, the CDR3 is TGCGCCAGCAGCCACAGCTCTGGCACCGGGGAGCTGTTTTTT. Its protein product is CASSHSSGTGELFF. The chain employs TRBV4-1 and TRBJ2-2; D unclear. CDR3 length: 14 amino acids. The V and J ends lost 3 bases and 4 bases respectively, with 9 bases between them. From germline, CDR1 is MGHRA and CDR2 YSYEKL.

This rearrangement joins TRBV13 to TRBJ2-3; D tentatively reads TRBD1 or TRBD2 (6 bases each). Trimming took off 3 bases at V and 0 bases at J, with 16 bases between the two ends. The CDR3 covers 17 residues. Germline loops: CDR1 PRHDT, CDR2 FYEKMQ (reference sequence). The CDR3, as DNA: TGTGCCAGCAGCTTTGGTGGGGGGACAACTAGCACAGATACGCAGTATTTT. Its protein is CASSFGGGTTSTDTQYF.

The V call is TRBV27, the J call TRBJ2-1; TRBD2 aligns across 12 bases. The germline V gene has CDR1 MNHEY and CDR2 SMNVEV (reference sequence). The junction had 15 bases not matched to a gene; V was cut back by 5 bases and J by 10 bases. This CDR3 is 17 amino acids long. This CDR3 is CASSHLGPSGGASEQFF. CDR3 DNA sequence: TGTGCCAGCAGTCACCTCGGGCCTAGCGGGGGGGCCTCCGAGCAGTTCTTC.

The CDR3 is CASRSGTGPTGELFF. The CDR3 DNA reads TGTGCCAGCAGATCCGGGACAGGGCCCACCGGGGAGCTGTTTTTT. This chain joins TRBV28 and TRBJ2-2; 9 bases align to TRBD1. CDR3 size: 15 residues. Looked up from germline, CDR1 is MDHEN and CDR2 is SYDVKM. The junction had 6 bases not matched to a gene; V was cut back by 6 bases and J by 4 bases.

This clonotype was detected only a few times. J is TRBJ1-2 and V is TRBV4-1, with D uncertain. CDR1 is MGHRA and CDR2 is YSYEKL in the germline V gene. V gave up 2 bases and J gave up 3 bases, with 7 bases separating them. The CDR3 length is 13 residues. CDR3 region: CASSQREDYGYTF. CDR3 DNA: TGCGCCAGCAGCCAACGGGAAGACTATGGCTACACCTTC.

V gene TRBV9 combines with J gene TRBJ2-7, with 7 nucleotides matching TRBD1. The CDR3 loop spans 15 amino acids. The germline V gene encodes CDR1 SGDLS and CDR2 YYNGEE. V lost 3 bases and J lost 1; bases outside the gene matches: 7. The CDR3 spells CASSAEQGSSYEQYF. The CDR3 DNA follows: TGTGCCAGCAGCGCTGAACAGGGGTCGTCCTACGAGCAGTACTTC.

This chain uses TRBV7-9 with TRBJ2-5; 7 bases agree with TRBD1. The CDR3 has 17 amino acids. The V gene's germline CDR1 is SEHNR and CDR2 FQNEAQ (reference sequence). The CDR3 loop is CTISPGSEGAFQETQYF. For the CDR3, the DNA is TGTACCATCAGTCCGGGAAGTGAGGGGGCTTTCCAAGAGACCCAGTACTTC. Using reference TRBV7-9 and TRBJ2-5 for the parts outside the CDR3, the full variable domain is DTGVSQNPRHKITKRGQNVTFRCDPISEHNRLYWYRQTLGQGPEFLTYFQNEAQLEKSRLLSDRFSAERPKGSFSTLEIQRTEQGDSAMYLCTISPGSEGAFQETQYFGPGTRLLVL.

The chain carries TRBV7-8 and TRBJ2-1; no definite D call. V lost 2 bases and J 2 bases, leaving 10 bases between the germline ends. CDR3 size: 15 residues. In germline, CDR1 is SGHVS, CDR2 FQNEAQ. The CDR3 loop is CASSLNPNAYNEQFF. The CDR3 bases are TGTGCCAGCAGCTTAAATCCCAACGCCTACAATGAGCAGTTCTTC.